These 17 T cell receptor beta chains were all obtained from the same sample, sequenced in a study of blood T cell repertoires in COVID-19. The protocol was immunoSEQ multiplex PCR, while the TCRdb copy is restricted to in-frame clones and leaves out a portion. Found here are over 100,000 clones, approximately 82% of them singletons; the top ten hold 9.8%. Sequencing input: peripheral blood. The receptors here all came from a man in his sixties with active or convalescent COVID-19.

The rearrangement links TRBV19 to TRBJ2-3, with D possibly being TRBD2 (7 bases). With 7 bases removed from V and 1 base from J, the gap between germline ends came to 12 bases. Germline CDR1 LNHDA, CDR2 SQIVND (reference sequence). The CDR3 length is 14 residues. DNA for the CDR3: TGTGCCAGTAAGGGGGGGCCCGGCACAGATACGCAGTATTTT. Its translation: CASKGGPGTDTQYF.

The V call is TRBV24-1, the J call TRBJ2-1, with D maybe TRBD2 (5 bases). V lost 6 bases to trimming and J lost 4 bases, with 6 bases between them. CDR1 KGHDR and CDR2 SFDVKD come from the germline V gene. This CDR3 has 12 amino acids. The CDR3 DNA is TGTGCCACCAGTCGGGGTTACAATGAGCAGTTCTTC. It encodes CATSRGYNEQFF.

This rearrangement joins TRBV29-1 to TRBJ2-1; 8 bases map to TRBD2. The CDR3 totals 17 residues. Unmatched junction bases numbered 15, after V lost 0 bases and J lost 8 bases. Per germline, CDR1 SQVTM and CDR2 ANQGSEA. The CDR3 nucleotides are TGCAGCGTTGAAGATCCCTGTGGGGCTAGCGGGTGTGATGAGCAGTTCTTC. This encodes CSVEDPCGASGCDEQFF.

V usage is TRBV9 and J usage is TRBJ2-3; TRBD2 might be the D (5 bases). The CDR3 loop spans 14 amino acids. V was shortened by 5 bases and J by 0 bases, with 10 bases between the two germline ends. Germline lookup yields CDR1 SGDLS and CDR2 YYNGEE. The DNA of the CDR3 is TGTGCCAGCAGTGGCGGGTCTAGCACAGATACGCAGTATTTT. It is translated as CASSGGSSTDTQYF.

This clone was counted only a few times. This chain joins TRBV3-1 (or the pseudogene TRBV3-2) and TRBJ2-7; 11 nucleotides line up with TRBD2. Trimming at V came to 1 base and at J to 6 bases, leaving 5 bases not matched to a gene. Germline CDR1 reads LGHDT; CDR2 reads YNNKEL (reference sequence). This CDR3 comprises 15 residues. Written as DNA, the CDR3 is TGTGCCAGCAGCCAAGTGCTAGCGGGAGGAACCGAGCAGTACTTC. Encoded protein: CASSQVLAGGTEQYF.

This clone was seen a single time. The CDR3, as DNA: TGTGCCAGCAGTGATCGGACAGGGATCGGGGAAAAACTGTTTTTT. Protein: CASSDRTGIGEKLFF. The rearrangement links TRBV2 to TRBJ1-4, with TRBD1 identical over 8 bases. Germline V gene sequence: CDR1 SNHLY, CDR2 FYNNEI. The CDR3 consists of 15 residues. Losses at the gene ends were 3 bases for V and 8 bases for J; bases not matched to a gene: 8. Drawing the rest from reference TRBV2 and TRBJ1-4, the complete variable domain is EPEVTQTPSHQVTQMGQEVILRCVPISNHLYFYWYRQILGQKVEFLVSFYNNEISEKSEIFDDQFSVERPDGSNFTLKIRSTKLEDSAMYFCASSDRTGIGEKLFFGSGTQLSVL.

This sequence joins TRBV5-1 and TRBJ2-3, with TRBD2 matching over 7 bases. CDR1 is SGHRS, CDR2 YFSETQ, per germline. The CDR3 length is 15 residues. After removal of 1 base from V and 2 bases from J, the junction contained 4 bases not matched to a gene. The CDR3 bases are TGCGCCAGCAGCTTGATAGCGGGTTACACAGATACGCAGTATTTT. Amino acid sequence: CASSLIAGYTDTQYF.

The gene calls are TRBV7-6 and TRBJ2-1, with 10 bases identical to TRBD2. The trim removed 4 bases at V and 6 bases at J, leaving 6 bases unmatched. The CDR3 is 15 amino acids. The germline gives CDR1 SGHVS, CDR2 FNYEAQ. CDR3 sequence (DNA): TGTGCCAGCAGCTCGACTAGCGGGTTTCTCAATGAGCAGTTCTTC. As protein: CASSSTSGFLNEQFF.

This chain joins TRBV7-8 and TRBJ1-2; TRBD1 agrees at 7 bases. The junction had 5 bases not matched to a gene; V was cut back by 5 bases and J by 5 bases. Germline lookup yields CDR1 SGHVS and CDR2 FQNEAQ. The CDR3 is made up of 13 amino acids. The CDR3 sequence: CASSPGQRYGYTF. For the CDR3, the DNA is TGTGCCAGCAGCCCGGGACAGAGATATGGCTACACCTTC.

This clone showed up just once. The chain's CDR3 is CASSPMGAPQETQYF. DNA of the CDR3: TGTGCCAGTAGCCCCATGGGGGCGCCCCAAGAGACCCAGTACTTC. The chain recombines TRBV19 with TRBJ2-5; D may be TRBD1 (6 bases). CDR3 size: 15 residues. In germline, CDR1 is LNHDA, CDR2 SQIVND (reference sequence). Trimming removed 6 bases from V and 1 base from J, with 15 bases in between.

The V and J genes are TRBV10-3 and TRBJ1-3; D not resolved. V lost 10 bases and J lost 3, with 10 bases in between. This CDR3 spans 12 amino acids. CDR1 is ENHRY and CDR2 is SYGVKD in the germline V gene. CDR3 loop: CANSRDGNTIYF. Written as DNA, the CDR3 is TGTGCCAATTCTCGGGATGGAAACACCATATATTTT.

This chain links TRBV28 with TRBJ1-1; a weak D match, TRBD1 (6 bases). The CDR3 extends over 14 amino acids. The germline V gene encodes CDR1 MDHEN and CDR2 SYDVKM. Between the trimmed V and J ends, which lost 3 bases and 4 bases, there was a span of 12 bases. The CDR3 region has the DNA TGTGCCAGCAGTTTTGTCAGAGGGGGCACTGAAGCTTTCTTT. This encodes CASSFVRGGTEAFF.

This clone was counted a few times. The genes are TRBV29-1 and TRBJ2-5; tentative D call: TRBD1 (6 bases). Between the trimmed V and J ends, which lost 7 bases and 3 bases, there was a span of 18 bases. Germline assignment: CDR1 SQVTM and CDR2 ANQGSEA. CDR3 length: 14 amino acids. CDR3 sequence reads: CSGGNRVSKETQYF. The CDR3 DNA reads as TGCAGCGGGGGGAACAGGGTTTCAAAAGAGACCCAGTACTTC. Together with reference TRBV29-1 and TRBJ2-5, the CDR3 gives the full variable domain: SAVISQKPSRDICQRGTSLTIQCQVDSQVTMMFWYRQQPGQSLTLIATANQGSEATYESGFVIDKFPISRPNLTFSTLTVSNMSPEDSSIYLCSGGNRVSKETQYFGPGTRLLVL.

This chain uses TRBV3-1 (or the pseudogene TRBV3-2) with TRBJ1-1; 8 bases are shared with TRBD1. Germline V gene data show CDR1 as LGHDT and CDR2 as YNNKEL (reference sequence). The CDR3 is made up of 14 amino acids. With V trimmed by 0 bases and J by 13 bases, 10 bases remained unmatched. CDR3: CASSQDLPGGMGFF. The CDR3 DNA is TGTGCCAGCAGCCAAGATCTTCCAGGGGGCATGGGTTTCTTT.

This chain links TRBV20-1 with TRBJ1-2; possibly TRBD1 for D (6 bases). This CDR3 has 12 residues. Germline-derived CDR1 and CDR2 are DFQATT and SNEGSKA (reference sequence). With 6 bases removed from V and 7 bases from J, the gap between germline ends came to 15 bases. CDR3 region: CSASAGDLGYTF. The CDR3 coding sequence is TGCAGTGCCAGTGCAGGGGACCTTGGCTACACCTTC.

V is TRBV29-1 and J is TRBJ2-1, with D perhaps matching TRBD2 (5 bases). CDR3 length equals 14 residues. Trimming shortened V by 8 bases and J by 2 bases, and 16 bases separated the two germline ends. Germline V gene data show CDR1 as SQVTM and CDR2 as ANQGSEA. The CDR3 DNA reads TGCAGCTCCTCGGACTGGGGAACCTACAATGAGCAGTTCTTC. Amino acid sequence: CSSSDWGTYNEQFF.

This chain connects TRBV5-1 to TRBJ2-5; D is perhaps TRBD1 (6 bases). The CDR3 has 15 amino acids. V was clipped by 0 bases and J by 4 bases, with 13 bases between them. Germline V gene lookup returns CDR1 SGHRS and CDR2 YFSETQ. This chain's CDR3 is CASSLGEGHPETQYF. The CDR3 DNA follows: TGCGCCAGCAGCTTGGGAGAGGGACACCCAGAGACCCAGTACTTC. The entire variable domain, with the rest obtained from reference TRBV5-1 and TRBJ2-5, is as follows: KAGVTQTPRYLIKTRGQQVTLSCSPISGHRSVSWYQQTPGQGLQFLFEYFSETQRNKGNFPGRFSGRQFSNSRSEMNVSTLELGDSALYLCASSLGEGHPETQYFGPGTRLLVL.